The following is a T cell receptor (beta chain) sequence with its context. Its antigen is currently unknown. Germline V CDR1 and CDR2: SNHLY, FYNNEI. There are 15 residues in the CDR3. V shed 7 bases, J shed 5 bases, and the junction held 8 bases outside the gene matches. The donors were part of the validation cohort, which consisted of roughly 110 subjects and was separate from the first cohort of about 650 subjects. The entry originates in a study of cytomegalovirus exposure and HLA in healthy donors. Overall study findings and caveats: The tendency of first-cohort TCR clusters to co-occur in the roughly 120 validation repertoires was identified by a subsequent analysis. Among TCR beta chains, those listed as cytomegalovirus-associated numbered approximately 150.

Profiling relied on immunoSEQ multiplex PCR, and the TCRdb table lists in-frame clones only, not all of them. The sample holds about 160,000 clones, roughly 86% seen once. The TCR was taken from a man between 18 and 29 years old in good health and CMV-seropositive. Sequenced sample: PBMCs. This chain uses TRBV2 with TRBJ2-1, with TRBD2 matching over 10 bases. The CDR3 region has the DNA TGTGCCAGCAAGGCGAGACTAGCGGGTAACAATGAGCAGTTCTTC. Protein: CASKARLAGNNEQFF.